The 18 T cell receptor beta chains below were found in one sample sequenced in a study of T-cell memory formation after mild COVID-19. TCRdb re-analysed the 5' RACE reads in MiXCR, keeping a single row per CDR3 protein. The data contain some 350,000 distinct CDR3 sequences, 15% to 20% of them singletons. Specimen: PBMCs or a T cell subset sorted from them (not recorded which). These receptors originate from a man aged 18 to 29 who had mild COVID-19 (a few samples of this study predate the infection). Cell type and time point are not known.

This clonotype was found a few times. This chain links TRBV7-3 with TRBJ2-2, with D perhaps TRBD1 (5 bases). The germline gives CDR1 SGHTA, CDR2 FQGTGA. V lost 2 bases and J lost 4, with 23 bases in between. The CDR3 totals 19 residues. CDR3 residues: CASSLDSLLRGDGTGELFF. CDR3 DNA: TGTGCCAGCAGCTTAGACAGTCTGTTAAGGGGTGACGGCACCGGGGAGCTGTTTTTT.

In its sample, this clonotype was seen many times. This chain connects TRBV4-2 to TRBJ2-3; 7 positions agree with TRBD2. CDR3 size: 15 residues. Germline trimming cut 0 bases from V and 1 base from J; bases unmatched to any gene: 1. Germline CDR1 is LGHNA and CDR2 is YNFKEQ. CDR3 region: CASSQDRGGTDTQYF. DNA of the CDR3: TGTGCCAGCAGCCAAGATCGGGGGGGCACAGATACGCAGTATTTT.

The gene calls are TRBV12-3 or TRBV12-4 and TRBJ2-5, with D hard to call. The CDR3 has 16 residues. Trimming shortened V by 5 bases and J by 1 base, and 17 bases separated the two germline ends. The DNA of the CDR3 is TGTGCCAGCAGTATGGACCCGATAGGTCTCCAAGAGACCCAGTACTTC. Its translation is CASSMDPIGLQETQYF.

The J gene is TRBJ2-1, the V gene TRBV5-1; no firm D call. The germline gives CDR1 SGHRS, CDR2 YFSETQ. The CDR3 contains 13 residues. The germline V and J ends were trimmed by 0 bases and 5 bases, with 6 bases remaining between them. Here the CDR3 reads CASSLAENNEQFF. CDR3 coding DNA: TGCGCCAGCAGCTTGGCAGAGAACAATGAGCAGTTCTTC.

This clonotype was seen a handful of times. V gene TRBV7-8 combines with J gene TRBJ2-3, with 8 bases aligning to TRBD1. Germline values: CDR1 SGHVS, CDR2 FQNEAQ. The CDR3 runs to 15 residues. With V trimmed by 5 bases and J by 6 bases, 10 bases remained unmatched. The CDR3 reads CASSPSTGAWDTQYF. CDR3 DNA: TGTGCCAGCAGCCCATCGACAGGGGCCTGGGATACGCAGTATTTT. The whole variable domain, remainder taken from reference TRBV7-8 and TRBJ2-3, is GAGVSQSPRYKVAKRGQDVALRCDPISGHVSLFWYQQALGQGPEFLTYFQNEAQLDKSGLPSDRFFAERPEGSVSTLKIQRTQQEDSAVYLCASSPSTGAWDTQYFGPGTRLTVL.

The J gene is TRBJ2-1, the V gene TRBV15; D is possibly TRBD2 (6 bases). V was shortened by 2 bases and J by 7 bases, with 15 bases between the two germline ends. Germline CDR1 is LNHNV and CDR2 is YYDKDF (reference sequence). CDR3 length: 15 amino acids. CDR3 residues: CATSRRRGIGNEQFF. CDR3 coding DNA: TGTGCCACCAGCAGACGCCGGGGGATTGGGAATGAGCAGTTCTTC.

This clonotype occurred a few times. The V gene is TRBV7-9, the J gene TRBJ1-2; 8 nucleotides agree with TRBD1. Germline lookup yields CDR1 SEHNR and CDR2 FQNEAQ (reference sequence). The CDR3 is 12 amino acids. The J segment lost 4 bases and the V segment lost 8 bases, leaving 3 bases of the junction unmatched. The CDR3 loop is CASGQGSYGYTF. The CDR3 DNA reads TGTGCCAGCGGACAGGGATCCTATGGCTACACCTTC. Based on the CDR3 plus reference TRBV7-9 and TRBJ1-2, the full variable domain is DTGVSQNPRHKITKRGQNVTFRCDPISEHNRLYWYRQTLGQGPEFLTYFQNEAQLEKSRLLSDRFSAERPKGSFSTLEIQRTEQGDSAMYLCASGQGSYGYTFGSGTRLTVV.

V gene TRBV4-1 combines with J gene TRBJ2-2, with 8 nucleotides matching TRBD2. This CDR3 comprises 15 residues. Losses at the gene ends were 1 base for V and 3 bases for J; bases not matched to a gene: 1. Germline V CDR1 and CDR2: MGHRA, YSYEKL. CDR3 DNA: TGCGCCAGCAGCCAAGGACTAGCGTACACCGGGGAGCTGTTTTTT. It encodes CASSQGLAYTGELFF.

V gene TRBV24-1 combines with J gene TRBJ2-5; 11 bases are shared with TRBD2. This CDR3 region has 15 residues. In germline, CDR1 is KGHDR, CDR2 SFDVKD. The V and J ends lost 3 bases and 4 bases, in that order; junction bases with no gene match: 3. CDR3 DNA sequence: TGTGCCACCAGTGATCCAACTAGCGGGGGAGAGACCCAGTACTTC. The encoded protein is CATSDPTSGGETQYF.

At least ten counts were recorded for this clonotype. The rearrangement uses TRBV7-2 and TRBJ1-1, with D unresolved. The CDR3 covers 13 residues. The V gene lost 5 bases and the J gene lost 0 bases, with 7 bases spanning the gap. Germline V gene sequence: CDR1 SGHTA, CDR2 FQGNSA. The CDR3 DNA sequence: TGTGCCAGCAGCCCGCAGATGAACACTGAAGCTTTCTTT. Translating gives CASSPQMNTEAFF.

The rearrangement joins TRBV15 to TRBJ2-7; 11 positions match TRBD2. This CDR3 spans 16 amino acids. Germline CDR1 and CDR2: LNHNV and YYDKDF (reference sequence). The V segment lost 0 bases and the J segment 3 bases; nucleotides outside the gene matches: 4. The CDR3: CATSRDPGLAVYEQYV. In DNA, the CDR3 is TGTGCCACCAGCAGAGACCCGGGACTAGCGGTCTACGAGCAGTACGTC.

This clonotype has only a few counts. The chain employs TRBV2 and TRBJ2-3; TRBD1 might be the D (6 bases). The CDR3 runs to 15 residues. CDR1 and CDR2 (germline): SNHLY, FYNNEI. The germline V and J ends were trimmed by 2 bases and 0 bases, with 9 bases remaining between them. The DNA of the CDR3 is TGTGCCAGCAGTGAATGGGGGCCTAGCACAGATACGCAGTATTTT. Translating it yields CASSEWGPSTDTQYF.

This clonotype was observed a handful of times. The chain links TRBV6-2 or TRBV6-3 to TRBJ2-2; 7 nucleotides align to TRBD1. The CDR3 is 13 residues long. Looked up from germline, CDR1 is MNHEY and CDR2 is SVGEGT. The J segment lost 6 bases and the V segment lost 6 bases, leaving 4 bases of the junction unmatched. This CDR3 is CASSRDSPGELFF. Here the CDR3 DNA reads TGTGCCAGCAGCCGGGACAGTCCCGGGGAGCTGTTTTTT.

CDR3 amino acids: CASGRPGLLQQEQFF. The CDR3 DNA sequence: TGTGCCAGCGGGCGACCCGGCCTTTTACAACAGGAGCAGTTCTTC. V usage is TRBV6-2 or TRBV6-3 and J usage is TRBJ2-1; D call uncertain. The V and J ends lost 8 bases and 10 bases respectively, with 24 bases between them. The germline gives CDR1 MNHEY, CDR2 SVGEGT. This CDR3 region has 15 residues.

This clonotype showed up just a few times. The chain employs TRBV28 and TRBJ1-3; 9 bases match TRBD1. The CDR3 consists of 15 residues. The V gene end was trimmed by 7 bases and the J gene end by 2 bases; junction bases not matched to a gene: 6. Germline assignment: CDR1 MDHEN and CDR2 SYDVKM. CDR3 loop: CASNPGQGPGNTIYF. CDR3 nucleotide sequence: TGTGCCAGCAACCCGGGACAGGGCCCTGGAAACACCATATATTTT.

This clonotype was counted only a few times. The chain is built from TRBV4-2 and TRBJ2-7, with D maybe TRBD2 (5 bases). CDR1 and CDR2 from the germline V gene are LGHNA and YNFKEQ. This CDR3 is 15 amino acids long. The V gene lost 1 base and the J gene lost 1 base, with 11 bases spanning the gap. The CDR3 is CASSQGFRGSYEQYF. The CDR3 DNA is TGTGCCAGCAGCCAAGGATTCCGCGGGTCCTACGAGCAGTACTTC.

This chain joins TRBV10-3 and TRBJ1-3; TRBD1 matches at 7 bases. Unmatched junction bases numbered 3, after V lost 9 bases and J lost 4 bases. CDR1 and CDR2 (germline): ENHRY, SYGVKD. This CDR3 contains 12 residues. The CDR3 region is CAIGTEGNTIYF. CDR3 nucleotides: TGTGCCATAGGGACAGAGGGAAACACCATATATTTT.

The chain couples TRBV9 to TRBJ1-2; D gene uncertain. The V end was cut by 2 bases, the J end by 4 bases, with 12 bases between. Looked up from germline, CDR1 is SGDLS and CDR2 is YYNGEE. This CDR3 comprises 14 residues. The DNA of the CDR3 is TGTGCCAGCAGCGTCGATACATGGGGCTATGGCTACACCTTC. Its protein is CASSVDTWGYGYTF.